These 24 T cell receptor beta chains were all obtained from the same sample, sequenced in a study of T cells in Graves' hyperthyroidism and ophthalmopathy. TCR beta CDR3 regions were amplified from RNA transcripts. The primer set for the first-round RT-PCR of the TCR CDR3 was HTBI. TCRdb fed the multiplex PCR reads into MiXCR, producing one record per CDR3 protein. The sample lists 500,000 or so distinct CDR3 sequences; roughly 16% were seen once. Sequenced material: blood. These receptors all stem from a woman aged 25 to 39 with Graves' ophthalmopathy.

The chain links TRBV10-3 to TRBJ1-2; 10 bases are a match to TRBD1. V trimming: 7 bases; J trimming: 4 bases; junction bases outside the gene matches: 6. The germline gives CDR1 ENHRY, CDR2 SYGVKD. The CDR3 is 14 residues long. The CDR3 nucleotides are TGTGCCATCAAGGGGACAGGGGATGGCTATGGCTACACCTTC. Translating gives CAIKGTGDGYGYTF.

As regards this clonotype: Mismatch with germline at one junction end may stem from a read error. J is TRBJ2-1 and V is TRBV7-9; TRBD1 is a possible D gene (6 bases). The CDR3 extends over 16 amino acids. Germline CDR1 is SEHNR and CDR2 is FQNEAQ (reference sequence). The CDR3 reads CASSTSRTAYGNGQFF. CDR3 nucleotides: TGTGCCAGCAGCACCAGTAGGACAGCCTATGGTAATGGGCAGTTCTTC.

This clonotype was counted only a few times. V gene TRBV20-1 combines with J gene TRBJ2-1; D is uncertain. CDR3 length: 13 amino acids. CDR1 DFQATT and CDR2 SNEGSKA come from the germline V gene (reference sequence). Between the trimmed V and J ends, which lost 3 bases and 3 bases, there was a span of 9 bases. The CDR3 DNA reads TGCAGTGCTAGGTCAGCGAACTACAATGAGCAGTTCTTC. Amino acids: CSARSANYNEQFF.

There are many counts of this clonotype. The V gene is TRBV3-1, the J gene TRBJ2-1, with D tentatively TRBD2 (5 bases). CDR3 length: 15 residues. V lost 2 bases and J lost 3, with 11 bases in between. Per germline, CDR1 LGHDT and CDR2 YNNKEL (reference sequence). The CDR3 sequence: CASSQNGILYNEQFF. The CDR3 coding sequence is TGTGCCAGCAGCCAAAACGGGATCCTCTACAATGAGCAGTTCTTC.

This clonotype has ten or more counts. CDR3 DNA: TGTGCCAGCAGCACTAGCGGGAGAGACAATGAGCAGTTCTTC. Translated: CASSTSGRDNEQFF. The chain is built from TRBV7-3 and TRBJ2-1, with 11 bases aligning to TRBD2. Trimming removed 5 bases from V and 5 bases from J; junction bases left unmatched: 2. CDR3 length equals 14 residues. Germline V gene sequence: CDR1 SGHTA, CDR2 FQGTGA.

This clonotype was recorded many times. V usage is TRBV30 and J usage is TRBJ2-3, with 8 bases that match TRBD2. The V gene's germline CDR1 is GTSNPN and CDR2 SVGIG (reference sequence). This CDR3 spans 17 amino acids. J lost 5 bases, V lost 5 bases, and 18 bases had no gene match. For the CDR3, the DNA is TGTGCCTGGGAGGGGACTAGAGTTAGCGGGACAAGAGATACGCAGTATTTT. This gives the protein CAWEGTRVSGTRDTQYF.

This clonotype turned up a few times. The junction departs from germline at one end; a sequencing error may be responsible. The rearrangement joins TRBV18 to TRBJ2-7; D perhaps matches TRBD1 (6 bases). The CDR3 sequence is 14 residues long. The V gene's germline CDR1 is KGHSH and CDR2 LQKENI. CDR3 sequence reads: CASSMRDNAYEQHF. The CDR3 coding sequence is TGTGCCAGCTCAATGAGGGACAACGCCTACGAGCAGCACTTC.

The sample holds a few counts of this clonotype. The rearrangement uses TRBV7-2 and TRBJ1-5; 7 bases are a match to TRBD1. Germline V gene data show CDR1 as SGHTA and CDR2 as FQGNSA. The CDR3 extends over 16 amino acids. V was clipped by 4 bases and J by 3 bases; unmatched bases: 9. The DNA of the CDR3 is TGTGCCAGCAGCTCCCACAGGGGAATGTCCAATCAGCCCCAGCATTTT. Amino acid sequence: CASSSHRGMSNQPQHF.

This clonotype was picked up a small number of times. V is TRBV4-2 and J is TRBJ1-5, with 11 bases fitting TRBD1. Germline loops: CDR1 LGHNA, CDR2 YNFKEQ. The ends lost 0 bases at V and 6 bases at J; junction bases unmatched: 4. CDR3 length equals 16 residues. CDR3 nucleotide sequence: TGTGCCAGCAGCCAAGACGGGGGACAGGGGGGTCAGCCCCAGCATTTT. This sequence encodes CASSQDGGQGGQPQHF.

The rearrangement uses TRBV19 and TRBJ2-1, with 8 nucleotides matching TRBD2. Germline trimming cut 1 base from V and 4 bases from J; bases unmatched to any gene: 9. Germline V lookup: CDR1 LNHDA, CDR2 SQIVND (reference sequence). The CDR3 is 17 residues long. The CDR3 spells CASSIALPGGGYNEQFF. The CDR3 DNA sequence: TGTGCCAGTAGTATAGCCCTCCCGGGCGGGGGGTACAATGAGCAGTTCTTC.

This chain links TRBV2 with TRBJ2-7, with D perhaps given as TRBD1 or TRBD2 (5 bases each). V was clipped by 10 bases and J by 3 bases, with 16 bases between them. This CDR3 has 13 residues. Germline V lookup: CDR1 SNHLY, CDR2 FYNNEI. CDR3 region: CATRPDSGYEQYF. The CDR3 DNA reads TGTGCCACCAGACCCGACAGCGGCTACGAGCAGTACTTC.

This clonotype showed up just a few times. V usage is TRBV25-1 and J usage is TRBJ2-5; 16 bases line up with TRBD2. In germline, CDR1 is MGHDK, CDR2 SYGVNS. The CDR3 loop spans 20 amino acids. V lost 2 bases and J lost 5; bases outside the gene matches: 14. CDR3 loop: CASSERLGTSGRARRETQYF. The CDR3 nucleotides are TGTGCCAGCAGTGAAAGGCTCGGGACTAGCGGGAGGGCCCGACGGGAGACCCAGTACTTC.

This chain links TRBV27 with TRBJ2-5, with 7 bases matching TRBD1. CDR3 size: 15 residues. The trim removed 6 bases at V and 1 base at J, leaving 8 bases unmatched. CDR1 is MNHEY, CDR2 SMNVEV, per germline (reference sequence). CDR3 protein: CASSTGAEPQETQYF. The CDR3 DNA reads as TGTGCCAGCAGCACAGGGGCGGAGCCCCAAGAGACCCAGTACTTC.

The genes are TRBV20-1 and TRBJ2-7; 8 bases align to TRBD1. Trimming removed 5 bases from V and 4 bases from J; junction bases left unmatched: 4. This CDR3 region has 12 residues. CDR1 is DFQATT, CDR2 SNEGSKA, per germline (reference sequence). This CDR3 reads CSAYRQGYEQYF. The CDR3 region has the DNA TGCAGTGCTTACCGACAGGGGTACGAGCAGTACTTC.

This clonotype came up many times. This chain uses TRBV11-2 with TRBJ2-7, with D possibly being TRBD1 (5 bases). Germline CDR1 SGHAT, CDR2 FQNNGV. Trimming left V 5 bases short and J 3 bases short, with 14 bases between. The CDR3 runs to 14 residues. CDR3 protein: CASSKGRHLYEQYF. The CDR3 nucleotides are TGTGCCAGCAGCAAGGGGCGACACCTCTACGAGCAGTACTTC.

This clonotype was counted only a few times. The chain has TRBV4-1 and TRBJ2-7; D is undetermined. The germline CDR1 and CDR2 sequences are MGHRA and YSYEKL. The V end was cut by 1 base, the J end by 2 bases, with 12 bases between. The CDR3 runs to 15 residues. CDR3 in amino acids: CASSQVKVSAYEQYF. The DNA of the CDR3 is TGCGCCAGCAGCCAAGTGAAGGTATCGGCCTACGAGCAGTACTTC.

The chain employs TRBV20-1 and TRBJ1-4; maybe TRBD1 (5 bases). Germline lookup yields CDR1 DFQATT and CDR2 SNEGSKA (reference sequence). V lost 0 bases to trimming and J lost 4 bases, with 12 bases between them. This CDR3 spans 15 amino acids. The CDR3 DNA reads TGCAGTGCTAGAGAAGGGGAACGTATTAATGAAAAACTGTTTTTT. This codes for CSAREGERINEKLFF.

There are many counts of this clonotype. The rearrangement links TRBV20-1 to TRBJ2-7; tentatively, D is TRBD2 (5 bases). The CDR3 sequence is 12 residues long. With 3 bases removed from V and 7 bases from J, the gap between germline ends came to 13 bases. Per the germline V gene, CDR1 is DFQATT and CDR2 is SNEGSKA (reference sequence). The DNA for the CDR3 is TGCAGTGCTAGTCCCTCTCGGGGTGAGCAGTACTTC. Encoded protein: CSASPSRGEQYF.

This clonotype was recorded many times. Here the CDR3 DNA reads TGTGCCTGGACTACGACTAGCGGGAGTGGAGATACGCAGTATTTT. Its translation: CAWTTTSGSGDTQYF. This chain joins TRBV30 and TRBJ2-3, with 12 bases that match TRBD2. This CDR3 is built from 15 residues. The J segment lost 5 bases and the V segment lost 4 bases, leaving 7 bases of the junction unmatched. Germline V CDR1 and CDR2: GTSNPN, SVGIG (reference sequence).

This clonotype showed up many times. The chain joins TRBV2 to TRBJ2-7; 7 positions agree with TRBD2. The length of the CDR3 is 15 residues. Trimming at V came to 4 bases and at J to 6 bases, leaving 12 bases not matched to a gene. Per germline, CDR1 SNHLY and CDR2 FYNNEI. The CDR3 loop reads CASSGFEPAGIEQYF. In nucleotides, the CDR3 is TGTGCCAGCAGTGGATTTGAGCCAGCGGGGATCGAGCAGTACTTC.

This clonotype was counted between two and nine times. V gene TRBV13 combines with J gene TRBJ1-1; TRBD1 might be the D (5 bases). CDR1 and CDR2 (germline): PRHDT, FYEKMQ (reference sequence). This CDR3 comprises 16 residues. V lost 6 bases and J lost 1, with 18 bases in between. The CDR3 sequence: CASSNPGTAENTEAFF. CDR3 in DNA: TGTGCCAGCAGTAACCCAGGGACGGCGGAGAACACTGAAGCTTTCTTT. The whole variable domain, remainder taken from reference TRBV13 and TRBJ1-1, is AAGVIQSPRHLIKEKRETATLKCYPIPRHDTVYWYQQGPGQDPQFLISFYEKMQSDKGSIPDRFSAQQFSDYHSELNMSSLELGDSALYFCASSNPGTAENTEAFFGQGTRLTVV.

This clonotype was counted ten times or more. J is TRBJ1-6 and V is TRBV7-9; weak D call: TRBD1 (6 bases). Trimming shortened V by 4 bases and J by 7 bases, and 14 bases separated the two germline ends. The CDR3 contains 15 residues. The germline gives CDR1 SEHNR, CDR2 FQNEAQ (reference sequence). In nucleotides, the CDR3 is TGTGCCAGCAGCTCCTTCGACAGGCCGAATTCACCCCTCCACTTT. This codes for CASSSFDRPNSPLHF.

There are a few counts of this clonotype. The chain is built from TRBV7-8 and TRBJ2-3; no definite D call. The CDR3 consists of 12 residues. Germline CDR1 and CDR2: SGHVS and FQNEAQ. V shed 7 bases and J shed 3 bases, with 8 bases lying between them. CDR3 in DNA: TGTGCCAGCAACCCAACAACAGATACGCAGTATTTT. Protein sequence: CASNPTTDTQYF.

This clonotype was found many times. The rearrangement links TRBV28 to TRBJ2-7; D is possibly TRBD1 (6 bases). Germline CDR1 and CDR2: MDHEN and SYDVKM. V was clipped by 6 bases and J by 5 bases, with 20 bases between them. The length of the CDR3 is 15 residues. The CDR3 bases are TGTGCCAGCAGGGGGTTCGGCAGGGGAACCCACGAGCAGTACTTC. The encoded protein is CASRGFGRGTHEQYF.